This T cell receptor (beta chain) was observed in a study of early T cells in non-severe SARS-CoV-2 infection. Across the study: Chains from this unsorted whole-blood bulk RNA could not be paired.

This clonotype was picked up many times. Attachment of unique molecular identifiers was made to individual cDNA molecules. Each CDR3 protein is one row after TCRdb ran MiXCR on the 5' RACE reads. The table shows nearly 30,000 distinct CDR3 sequences, with 5.7% occurring only once. The germline V gene encodes CDR1 MDHEN and CDR2 SYDVKM. Trimming took 2 bases from V and 0 from J; bases not matched to a gene: 15. The CDR3 is 19 amino acids. This receptor was obtained from an adult who was a healthcare worker with PCR-confirmed SARS-CoV-2 infection or an uninfected control (not recorded which). Sequenced: whole blood. V usage is TRBV28 and J usage is TRBJ2-7, with 8 nucleotides matching TRBD1. The CDR3 protein is CASSLQVAAGGLYSYEQYF. The DNA for the CDR3 is TGTGCCAGCAGTTTACAAGTTGCGGCAGGGGGCCTTTACTCCTACGAGCAGTACTTC.